The rows below give T cell receptor beta chains drawn from one sample of a study of cytomegalovirus exposure and HLA in healthy donors. Clones were read by immunoSEQ multiplex PCR, and TCRdb kept only the in-frame ones, dropping some. The sample has some 170,000 clones, 89% seen once. Sequencing was done on a sample of PBMCs. The receptors were sampled from a woman aged 18-29 years in good health and CMV-seropositive. The CDR3 runs from the conserved cysteine through the conserved F or W. The order of the fields is J gene, V gene, D gene, clone size, CDR3 protein, CDR3 DNA. The D gene is left open where the match is weak. Size tells how often a clone was seen (once, few, many) or the class of an expanded clone, and some rows leave it out.

j_gene: TRBJ1-2; v_gene: TRBV18; d_gene: NA; abundance: NA; CDR3aa: CASSPGRINYGYTF; CDR3nt: TGTGCCAGCTCACCGGGGAGAATTAACTATGGCTACACCTTC
j_gene: TRBJ1-1; v_gene: TRBV5-1; d_gene: NA; abundance: NA; CDR3aa: CASSLGVSTGTEAFF; CDR3nt: TGCGCCAGCAGCTTGGGGGTCAGCACGGGGACTGAAGCTTTCTTT
j_gene: TRBJ1-2; v_gene: TRBV6-5; d_gene: NA; abundance: NA; CDR3aa: CASTPTGDGYGYTF; CDR3nt: TGTGCCAGCACCCCAACGGGAGACGGCTATGGCTACACCTTC
j_gene: TRBJ2-1; v_gene: TRBV9; d_gene: NA; abundance: NA; CDR3aa: CASSSRSWGSGGSGNEQFF; CDR3nt: TGTGCCAGCAGCTCCCGTAGTTGGGGATCTGGAGGGAGCGGCAATGAGCAGTTCTTC
j_gene: TRBJ2-7; v_gene: TRBV5-4; d_gene: NA; abundance: NA; CDR3aa: CASSSATRDLSYEQYF; CDR3nt: TGTGCCAGCAGTTCCGCTACGCGGGACCTCTCCTACGAGCAGTACTTC
j_gene: TRBJ1-2; v_gene: TRBV29-1; d_gene: NA; abundance: NA; CDR3aa: CSVEFQAKGYTF; CDR3nt: TGCAGCGTTGAGTTCCAGGCTAAGGGCTACACCTTC
j_gene: TRBJ2-2; v_gene: TRBV4-1; d_gene: NA; abundance: NA; CDR3aa: CASSQDRGITPTGELFF; CDR3nt: TGCGCCAGCAGCCAAGATAGGGGGATTACCCCTACCGGGGAGCTGTTTTTT
j_gene: TRBJ2-5; v_gene: TRBV29-1; d_gene: TRBD2; abundance: NA; CDR3aa: CSVAGTSGPEGSQYF; CDR3nt: TGCAGCGTCGCGGGGACTAGCGGGCCGGAGGGATCCCAGTACTTC
j_gene: TRBJ1-2; v_gene: TRBV7-3; d_gene: NA; abundance: NA; CDR3aa: CASSSGHNNYGYTF; CDR3nt: TGTGCCAGCAGCTCAGGACATAATAACTATGGCTACACCTTC
j_gene: TRBJ2-1; v_gene: TRBV6-4; d_gene: TRBD2; abundance: few; CDR3aa: CASSEDAGASNEQFF; CDR3nt: TGTGCCAGCAGTGAGGATGCGGGAGCGAGCAATGAGCAGTTCTTC
j_gene: TRBJ1-5; v_gene: TRBV11-2; d_gene: NA; abundance: few; CDR3aa: CASSLRGAKGQPQHF; CDR3nt: TGTGCCAGCAGCTTACGGGGGGCTAAGGGTCAGCCCCAGCATTTT
j_gene: TRBJ1-5; v_gene: TRBV10-3; d_gene: NA; abundance: NA; CDR3aa: CAIRNAGENQPQHF; CDR3nt: TGTGCCATCAGAAATGCAGGGGAGAATCAGCCCCAGCATTTT
j_gene: TRBJ2-7; v_gene: TRBV6-1; d_gene: NA; abundance: NA; CDR3aa: CASSKLNWYEQYF; CDR3nt: TGTGCCAGCAGTAAACTAAACTGGTACGAGCAGTACTTC
j_gene: TRBJ1-1; v_gene: TRBV5-6; d_gene: NA; abundance: NA; CDR3aa: CASSLSSNTEAFF; CDR3nt: TGTGCCAGCAGCTTGTCCTCGAACACTGAAGCTTTCTTT
j_gene: TRBJ1-1; v_gene: TRBV30; d_gene: NA; abundance: NA; CDR3aa: CASLRQGSRAFF; CDR3nt: TGTGCCTCCCTCAGGCAGGGGAGCAGAGCTTTCTTT
j_gene: TRBJ2-1; v_gene: TRBV7-9; d_gene: NA; abundance: once; CDR3aa: CASSLTSQGLHEQFF; CDR3nt: TGTGCCAGCAGCTTAACGTCACAGGGATTGCATGAGCAGTTCTTC
j_gene: TRBJ2-7; v_gene: TRBV7-8; d_gene: NA; abundance: NA; CDR3aa: CASSFRRDRSYEQYF; CDR3nt: TGTGCCAGCAGCTTTAGGCGGGACCGTTCCTACGAGCAGTACTTC